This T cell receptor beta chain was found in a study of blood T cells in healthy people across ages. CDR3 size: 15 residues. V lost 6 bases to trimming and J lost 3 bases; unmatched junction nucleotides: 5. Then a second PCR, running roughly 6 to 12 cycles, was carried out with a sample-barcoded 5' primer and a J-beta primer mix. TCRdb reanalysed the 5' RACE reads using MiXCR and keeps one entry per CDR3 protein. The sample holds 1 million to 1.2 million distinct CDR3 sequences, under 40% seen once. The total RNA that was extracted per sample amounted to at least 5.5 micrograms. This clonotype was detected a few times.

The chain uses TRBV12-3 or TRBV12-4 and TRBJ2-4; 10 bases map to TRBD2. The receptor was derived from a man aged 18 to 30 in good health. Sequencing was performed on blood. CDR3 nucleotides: TGTGCCAGCAGGGGAGCGGGGGGGCTCAAAAACATTCAGTACTTC. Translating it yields CASRGAGGLKNIQYF.